The sample holds a few counts of the clone carrying this TCR beta chain. Antigen unknown. This specimen comes from a study of response to subunit inactivated influenza vaccine. Study-level findings and limits: Few additional T cells are recruited per seasonal influenza vaccination, authors suggested.

Germline values: CDR1 LGHNA, CDR2 YSLEER. Losses at the gene ends were 1 base for V and 2 bases for J; bases not matched to a gene: 6. This CDR3 has 17 amino acids. TCRdb reprocessed the RT-PCR reads with MiXCR, giving one entry per CDR3 protein. This table has over 300,000 distinct CDR3 sequences, just over 20% appearing once. The chain has TRBV4-3 and TRBJ2-7; 12 bases agree with TRBD2. Sample: PBMCs from blood, taken about 19 months after vaccination. The sequence derives from a man between 50 and 75 years old who received an inactivated influenza vaccine. CDR3 region: CASSQARTSGTPYEQYF. CDR3 coding DNA: TGCGCCAGCAGCCAAGCTCGGACTAGCGGGACCCCCTACGAGCAGTACTTC.